Below, one TCR beta chain is given with its context. Its antigen remains unknown. The sample comes from a study of beta chain features in type 1 diabetes. Study-level points and caveats: Type 1 diabetes patients showed fewer insertions and more deletions at VDJ junctions. Cells carrying high TCR expression could end up over-represented when cDNA is sequenced. For Type 1 diabetes patients, all four CD4+ subsets carried TCRB CDR3s that were moderately but significantly shorter.

The CDR3 has 14 amino acids. Losses at the gene ends were 3 bases for V and 2 bases for J; bases not matched to a gene: 4. Germline-derived CDR1 and CDR2 are LNHNV and YYDKDF (reference sequence). All of the isolated RNA was reverse transcribed, so expressed TCRB transcripts were sequenced. TCRdb's copy holds only in-frame clones and misses some; the assay was immunoSEQ multiplex PCR. The data contain hundreds of thousands of clones, around 16% of them singletons. The rearrangement uses TRBV15 and TRBJ2-7; TRBD2 agrees at 7 bases. The source is a man between 18 and 35 years old with type 1 diabetes. The source material was naive CD4+ T cells from blood. The CDR3 reads CATSRGGKPYEQYF. CDR3 DNA: TGTGCCACCAGCAGGGGGGGGAAACCCTACGAGCAGTACTTC.